A single sample gave rise to the 30 T cell receptor beta chains below, sequenced in a study of breast tumors, draining lymph nodes, adjacent tissues. Axillary draining lymph nodes of breast cancer patients supplied the node samples. TCRdb re-called the multiplex PCR reads with MiXCR, one entry per CDR3 protein. Of approximately 130,000 distinct CDR3 sequences in the sample, around 20% are singletons; the top ten hold about 2.2%. The source material was axillary lymph node tissue. The source of these receptors is a female donor with breast cancer. Some clones in this sample may be carry-over from other donors' samples.

This clonotype was counted many times. The gene calls are TRBV12-3 or TRBV12-4 and TRBJ1-2, with 8 bases lining up with TRBD1. Unmatched junction bases numbered 13, after V lost 5 bases and J lost 8 bases. The CDR3 extends over 15 amino acids. The CDR3 DNA follows: TGTGCCAGCAGTCAGGGGGCTGGTTTTCTTTGGGGCTACACCTTC. Its protein is CASSQGAGFLWGYTF.

The CDR3 region has the DNA TGTGCCAGCAGTTCTCATCCCGGAACGGGGTTGAGCTCCTACGAGCAGTACTTC. Its protein product is CASSSHPGTGLSSYEQYF. The chain combines TRBV28 with TRBJ2-7, with D perhaps matching TRBD2 (5 bases). V dropped 4 bases and J dropped 0 bases, with 22 bases sitting between them. CDR1 and CDR2 (germline): MDHEN, SYDVKM. There are 18 residues in the CDR3.

Concerning this clonotype itself: This clone may be a read error of a much larger clone one base away. The CDR3 region has the DNA TGTGCCAGGAGGGGGGACACGTTGGGCACCGGGGAGCTGTTTTTT. The encoded protein is CARRGDTLGTGELFF. This rearrangement joins TRBV2 to TRBJ2-2; D possibly matches TRBD1 or TRBD2 (6 bases each). Germline values: CDR1 SNHLY, CDR2 FYNNEI. Trimming took 9 bases from V and 4 from J, leaving 18 bases between them. The CDR3 spans 15 residues.

Only a few counts were recorded for this clonotype. The chain is built from TRBV15 and TRBJ2-4; D may be TRBD1 (6 bases). The CDR3 runs to 16 residues. Germline V gene sequence: CDR1 LNHNV, CDR2 YYDKDF (reference sequence). The germline V and J ends were trimmed by 2 bases and 8 bases, with 19 bases remaining between them. The CDR3 DNA reads TGTGCCACCAGCAGACAAAATCAGGGGCCATGGGACATTCAGTACTTC. Translated: CATSRQNQGPWDIQYF. The full variable domain, in which reference TRBV15 and TRBJ2-4 provide the parts outside the CDR3, is DAMVIQNPRYQVTQFGKPVTLSCSQTLNHNVMYWYQQKSSQAPKLLFHYYDKDFNNEADTPDNFQSRRPNTSFCFLDIRSPGLGDTAMYLCATSRQNQGPWDIQYFGAGTRLSVL.

As to this clonotype: A read error is possible here, since a much larger clone lies one base away. The conserved phenylalanine or tryptophan normally closing the CDR3 is absent here, so this likely arose from a read error. The chain uses TRBV5-4 and TRBJ1-5; D unresolved. Germline assignment: CDR1 SGHNT and CDR2 YYREEE (reference sequence). This CDR3 region has 15 residues. Trimming took off 3 bases at V and 4 bases at J, with 14 bases between the two ends. Here the CDR3 DNA reads TGTGCCAGCAGCTCACGGACTCTCAAAAATCAGCCCCAGCATTCT. Residues: CASSSRTLKNQPQHS.

This clonotype was found many times. The gene calls are TRBV11-3 and TRBJ2-1; no clear D gene. Germline assignment: CDR1 SGHNT and CDR2 YENEEA. V was clipped by 0 bases and J by 8 bases, with 8 bases between them. The CDR3 is 13 amino acids. The CDR3 region is CASSLEADYEQFF. CDR3 sequence (DNA): TGTGCCAGCAGCTTAGAAGCAGACTATGAGCAGTTCTTC.

A word on this clonotype: This clone may be a read error of a much larger clone one base away. V usage is TRBV7-9 and J usage is TRBJ2-5; TRBD1 might be the D (8 bases). Germline V lookup: CDR1 SEHNR, CDR2 FQNEAQ (reference sequence). The CDR3 sequence is 15 residues long. The CDR3, as DNA: TGTGCCAGCAGCTTAATACAGGGGGGGGGAGAGACCCAGCACTTC. The encoded protein is CASSLIQGGGETQHF.

Notes on this clonotype: A much bigger clone sits one base away, suggesting this may be a read error. This sequence joins TRBV5-5 and TRBJ2-7, with D possibly being TRBD2 (6 bases). Germline values: CDR1 SGHKS, CDR2 YYEKEE (reference sequence). The CDR3 length is 15 residues. In DNA form, the CDR3 reads TGTGCCGGCAGCTTGGGACTCATAGGGGTCTACGAGCAGTACTTC. This sequence encodes CAGSLGLIGVYEQYF.

This clonotype showed up many times. The rearrangement joins TRBV7-8 to TRBJ2-7; 10 bases align to TRBD2. CDR3 size: 18 residues. The V segment lost 5 bases and the J segment 0 bases; nucleotides outside the gene matches: 13. Germline-derived CDR1 and CDR2 are SGHVS and FQNEAQ. The CDR3 DNA follows: TGTGCCAGCAGCCCTTTCCCCGGGACTAGCGTTTCCTCCTACGAGCAGTACTTC. Its translation is CASSPFPGTSVSSYEQYF.

This clonotype was observed many times. This rearrangement joins TRBV11-3 to TRBJ2-1; TRBD1 aligns across 7 bases. The junction had 14 bases not matched to a gene; V was cut back by 3 bases and J by 9 bases. There are 16 residues in the CDR3. CDR1 is SGHNT, CDR2 YENEEA, per germline. CDR3 protein: CASSLAGQAGGAEQFF. CDR3 DNA: TGTGCCAGCAGCTTGGCCGGACAGGCCGGTGGGGCTGAGCAGTTCTTC.

This clonotype was counted many times. The rearrangement links TRBV29-1 to TRBJ2-2; D is undetermined. CDR3 length equals 13 residues. The V gene lost 2 bases and the J gene lost 1 base, with 5 bases spanning the gap. Germline loops: CDR1 SQVTM, CDR2 ANQGSEA. The CDR3 loop is CSVERVNTGELFF. The CDR3 DNA is TGCAGCGTTGAACGGGTGAACACCGGGGAGCTGTTTTTT.

Many counts were recorded for this clonotype. This chain links TRBV5-1 with TRBJ2-2; D may correspond to TRBD1 or TRBD2 (5 bases each). Trimming removed 0 bases at V and 2 bases at J, with 14 bases between. Germline V gene lookup returns CDR1 SGHRS and CDR2 YFSETQ. The CDR3 is made up of 17 amino acids. CDR3 DNA sequence: TGCGCCAGCAGCTTGGGCTACGGGACCCAAAACACCGGGGAGCTGTTTTTT. This gives the protein CASSLGYGTQNTGELFF.

This clonotype was recorded at least ten times. The gene calls are TRBV7-3 and TRBJ1-6; the match to TRBD1 covers 8 bases. V shed 2 bases and J 10 bases; nucleotides not matched to a gene: 13. This CDR3 is 17 amino acids long. The germline gives CDR1 SGHTA, CDR2 FQGTGA. CDR3 region: CASSLLSPGQGASPLHF. CDR3 DNA: TGTGCCAGCAGCTTACTGTCACCTGGACAGGGTGCGTCACCCCTCCACTTT.

This clonotype was seen ten or more times. The chain combines TRBV2 with TRBJ2-7; perhaps TRBD1 as D (6 bases). CDR1 is SNHLY, CDR2 FYNNEI, per germline. V gave up 3 bases and J gave up 5 bases, with 8 bases separating them. This CDR3 contains 12 residues. CDR3 loop: CASSEDSNEQYF. The CDR3 coding sequence is TGTGCCAGCAGTGAGGACAGTAACGAGCAGTACTTC.

This clonotype appeared many times. The rearrangement joins TRBV9 to TRBJ2-7; D tentatively fits TRBD1 or TRBD2 (5 bases each). Germline CDR1 reads SGDLS; CDR2 reads YYNGEE. Trimming shortened V by 0 bases and J by 4 bases, and 14 bases separated the two germline ends. The CDR3 loop spans 15 amino acids. The DNA of the CDR3 is TGTGCCAGCAGCGTAGGAGTGGGACGTCAGTACGAGCAGTACTTC. Its translation is CASSVGVGRQYEQYF.

This chain uses TRBV13 with TRBJ1-1; the match to TRBD1 covers 11 bases. Germline values: CDR1 PRHDT, CDR2 FYEKMQ (reference sequence). CDR3 size: 17 residues. The V and J ends lost 5 bases and 5 bases, in that order; junction bases with no gene match: 13. Here the CDR3 DNA reads TGTGCCAGCAGCGCCCGGACAGGGGGCAGATTGGGTACTGAAGCTTTCTTT. Its translation: CASSARTGGRLGTEAFF.

Many counts were recorded for this clonotype. The V call is TRBV28, the J call TRBJ1-2; D gene unclear. CDR1 MDHEN and CDR2 SYDVKM come from the germline V gene. Trimming took off 8 bases at V and 4 bases at J, with 11 bases between the two ends. This CDR3 has 12 residues. CDR3 residues: CASRRTAYGYTF. In DNA, the CDR3 is TGTGCCAGCCGCAGGACGGCCTATGGCTACACCTTC.

This clonotype was observed a single time. It may be a read error: a sequence one base away is much more abundant. This chain uses TRBV7-9 with TRBJ2-3, with 7 bases fitting TRBD1. CDR1 SEHNR and CDR2 FQNEAQ come from the germline V gene (reference sequence). The CDR3 is 15 amino acids. In DNA form, the CDR3 reads TGTGCCAGCAGCAAATCCAGGGTGGGGACAGATACGCAGTGTTTT. Its protein product is CASSKSRVGTDTQCF.

This clonotype was counted at least ten times. The gene calls are TRBV7-2 and TRBJ2-7; TRBD2 matches at 10 bases. Germline V CDR1 and CDR2: SGHTA, FQGNSA. V trimming: 4 bases; J trimming: 6 bases; junction bases outside the gene matches: 9. The CDR3 loop spans 15 amino acids. CDR3 loop: CASSSVGTSVTEQYF. The CDR3 nucleotides read TGTGCCAGCAGCTCCGTTGGGACTAGCGTAACCGAGCAGTACTTC.

As concerns this clonotype: A much larger clone sits a single nucleotide away, making a read error possible. V is TRBV12-3 or TRBV12-4 and J is TRBJ2-5; 8 positions agree with TRBD2. The V and J ends lost 7 bases and 2 bases, in that order; junction bases with no gene match: 15. The CDR3 sequence is 17 residues long. This CDR3 is CASTPSGGWGAQETQYF. The CDR3 DNA is TGTGCCAGCACCCCGAGCGGGGGTTGGGGCGCTCAAGAGACCCAGTACTTC.

The sample holds many counts of this clonotype. The V gene is TRBV10-3, the J gene TRBJ2-5; 7 bases agree with TRBD2. Trimming cost V 0 bases and J 4 bases; bases outside gene matches: 8. Germline-derived CDR1 and CDR2 are ENHRY and SYGVKD. The CDR3 covers 16 residues. The CDR3 DNA reads as TGTGCCATCAGTGAGTCGGCGGGAGTATGGTTAGAGACCCAGTACTTC. Its protein is CAISESAGVWLETQYF.

The sample holds many counts of this clonotype. The J gene is TRBJ2-5, the V gene TRBV2; 10 bases map to TRBD2. This CDR3 is built from 14 residues. The ends lost 7 bases at V and 5 bases at J; junction bases unmatched: 7. The germline V gene has CDR1 SNHLY and CDR2 FYNNEI. The CDR3 DNA follows: TGTGCCAGCACAACCCTAGCGGGAGCGGAGACCCAGTACTTC. As protein: CASTTLAGAETQYF.

This clonotype was counted at least ten times. The V gene is TRBV3-1, the J gene TRBJ2-1, with D perhaps being TRBD1 or TRBD2 (5 bases each). V lost 2 bases and J 3 bases, leaving 11 bases between the germline ends. This CDR3 is built from 15 residues. CDR1 and CDR2 (germline): LGHDT, YNNKEL (reference sequence). The CDR3 DNA sequence: TGTGCCAGCAGCCAACCGGGACGGTTCTACAATGAGCAGTTCTTC. The encoded protein is CASSQPGRFYNEQFF.

This clonotype was counted at least ten times. The chain couples TRBV9 to TRBJ2-7; D is ambiguous. The germline V gene encodes CDR1 SGDLS and CDR2 YYNGEE. This CDR3 spans 13 amino acids. Trimming shortened V by 0 bases and J by 6 bases, and 10 bases separated the two germline ends. CDR3 amino acids: CASSVALGREQYF. CDR3 nucleotide sequence: TGTGCCAGCAGCGTAGCTCTTGGTCGCGAGCAGTACTTC.

This clonotype was seen a single time. A single base separates this from a much larger clone, so it may be a read error. The chain has TRBV3-1 and TRBJ2-2, with 7 bases aligning to TRBD2. This CDR3 has 15 amino acids. V shed 1 base and J 8 bases; nucleotides not matched to a gene: 7. The germline V gene encodes CDR1 LGHDT and CDR2 YNNKEL (reference sequence). CDR3 residues: CASSQGLGGPGELFF. DNA of the CDR3: TGTGCCAGCAGCCAAGGGCTGGGAGGGCCTGGGGAGCTGTTTTTT.

There are a few counts of this clonotype. The chain has TRBV3-1 and TRBJ2-1; 7 bases are a match to TRBD1. V shed 3 bases, J shed 8 bases, and the junction held 10 bases outside the gene matches. CDR3 length: 15 amino acids. Per germline, CDR1 LGHDT and CDR2 YNNKEL (reference sequence). CDR3 sequence reads: CASSHPQGWSDEQFF. The CDR3 region has the DNA TGTGCCAGCAGCCACCCACAGGGGTGGAGCGATGAGCAGTTCTTC.

The rearrangement uses TRBV10-3 and TRBJ2-7; a weak D match, TRBD2 (5 bases). Per germline, CDR1 ENHRY and CDR2 SYGVKD. V shed 6 bases and J shed 3 bases, with 15 bases lying between them. This CDR3 has 14 amino acids. CDR3 DNA sequence: TGTGCCATCAGCGGATCTAGCCGGGGCTACGAGCAGTACTTC. Translated, it gives CAISGSSRGYEQYF.

This clonotype has a count of ten or more. The CDR3 loop is CATSDLGQKNTGELFF. For the CDR3, the DNA is TGTGCCACCAGTGATTTAGGGCAGAAGAACACCGGGGAGCTGTTTTTT. The chain employs TRBV24-1 and TRBJ2-2, with D unresolved. Germline V gene data show CDR1 as KGHDR and CDR2 as SFDVKD. The V gene lost 1 base and the J gene lost 1 base, with 9 bases spanning the gap. The CDR3 is made up of 16 amino acids.

The genes are TRBV5-1 and TRBJ2-1, with a possible D match to TRBD2 (6 bases). Germline V gene sequence: CDR1 SGHRS, CDR2 YFSETQ. CDR3 length equals 13 residues. Trimming cost V 4 bases and J 4 bases, with 9 bases left between them. The CDR3 is CASSRREYNEQFF. DNA for the CDR3: TGCGCCAGCAGCCGCCGGGAGTACAATGAGCAGTTCTTC.

Concerning this clonotype itself: This may be a read error: a much more frequent sequence differs by one nucleotide. CDR3 bases: TGTGCCAGCTCACCTGCTACAGACTCTGGAAACACCATATATTTT. Encoded protein: CASSPATDSGNTIYF. This sequence joins TRBV18 and TRBJ1-3; D gene ambiguous. Germline lookup yields CDR1 KGHSH and CDR2 LQKENI. The CDR3 has 15 amino acids. Trimming took off 3 bases at V and 0 bases at J, with 9 bases between the two ends. Looking up the rest from reference TRBV18 and TRBJ1-3 gives the full variable domain: NAGVMQNPRHLVRRRGQEARLRCSPMKGHSHVYWYRQLPEEGLKFMVYLQKENIIDESGMPKERFSAEFPKEGPSILRIQQVVRGDSAAYFCASSPATDSGNTIYFGEGSWLTVV.